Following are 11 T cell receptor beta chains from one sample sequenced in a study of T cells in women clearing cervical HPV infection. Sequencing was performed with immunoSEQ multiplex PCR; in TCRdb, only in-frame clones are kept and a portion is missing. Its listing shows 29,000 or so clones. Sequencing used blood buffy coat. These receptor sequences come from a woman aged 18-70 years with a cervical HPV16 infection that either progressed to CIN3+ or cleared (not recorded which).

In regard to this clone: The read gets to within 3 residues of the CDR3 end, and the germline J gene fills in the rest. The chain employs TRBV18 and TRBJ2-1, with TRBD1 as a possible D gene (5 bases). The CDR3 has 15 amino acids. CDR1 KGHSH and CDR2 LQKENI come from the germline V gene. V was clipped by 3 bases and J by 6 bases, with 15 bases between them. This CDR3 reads CASSPKTEVTNEQFF. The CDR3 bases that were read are TGTGCCAGCTCACCCAAGACAGAGGTGACCAATGAG.

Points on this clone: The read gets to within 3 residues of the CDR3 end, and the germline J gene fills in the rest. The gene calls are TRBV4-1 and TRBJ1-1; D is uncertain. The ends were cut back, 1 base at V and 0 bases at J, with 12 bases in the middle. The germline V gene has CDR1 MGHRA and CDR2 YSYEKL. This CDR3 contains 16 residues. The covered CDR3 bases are TGCGCCAGCAGCCAAGGACTAACAGCTCTGAACACTGAA. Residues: CASSQGLTALNTE. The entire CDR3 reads CASSQGLTALNTEAFF.

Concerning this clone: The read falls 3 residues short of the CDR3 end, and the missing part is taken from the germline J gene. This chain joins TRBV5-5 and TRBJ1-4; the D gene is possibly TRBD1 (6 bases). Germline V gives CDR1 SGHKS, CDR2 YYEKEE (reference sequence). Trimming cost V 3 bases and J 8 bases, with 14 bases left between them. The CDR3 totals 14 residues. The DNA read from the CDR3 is TGTGCCAGCAGCTCGGGACAAGTAGGGGAAAAA. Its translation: CASSSGQVGEK. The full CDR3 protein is CASSSGQVGEKLFF. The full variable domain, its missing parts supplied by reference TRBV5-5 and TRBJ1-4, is DAGVTQSPTHLIKTRGQQVTLRCSPISGHKSVSWYQQVLGQGPQFIFQYYEKEERGRGNFPDRFSARQFPNYSSELNVNALLLGDSALYLCASSSGQVGEKLFFGSGTQLSVL.

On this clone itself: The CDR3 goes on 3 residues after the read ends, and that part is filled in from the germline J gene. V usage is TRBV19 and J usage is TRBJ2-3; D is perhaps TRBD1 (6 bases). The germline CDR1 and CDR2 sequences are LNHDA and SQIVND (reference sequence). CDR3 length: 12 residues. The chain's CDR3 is CASSDKTGSQYF. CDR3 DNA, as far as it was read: TGTGCCAGTAGCGACAAAACAGGGTCG.

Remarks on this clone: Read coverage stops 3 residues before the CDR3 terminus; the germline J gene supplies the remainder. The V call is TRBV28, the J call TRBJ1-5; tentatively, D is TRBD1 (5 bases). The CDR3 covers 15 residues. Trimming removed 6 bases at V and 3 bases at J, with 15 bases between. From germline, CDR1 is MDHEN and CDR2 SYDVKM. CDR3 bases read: TGTGCCAGCAGGGGCGGGGCAGTTTCCAATCAGCCC. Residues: CASRGGAVSNQP. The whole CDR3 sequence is CASRGGAVSNQPQHF.

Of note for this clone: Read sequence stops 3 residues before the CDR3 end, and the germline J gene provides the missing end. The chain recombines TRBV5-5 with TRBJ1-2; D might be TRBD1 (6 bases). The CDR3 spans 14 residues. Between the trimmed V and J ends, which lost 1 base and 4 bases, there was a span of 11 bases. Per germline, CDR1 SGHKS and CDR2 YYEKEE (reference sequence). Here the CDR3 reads CASSLRQGTYGYTF. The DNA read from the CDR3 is TGTGCCAGCAGCTTGAGGCAGGGGACCTATGGC.

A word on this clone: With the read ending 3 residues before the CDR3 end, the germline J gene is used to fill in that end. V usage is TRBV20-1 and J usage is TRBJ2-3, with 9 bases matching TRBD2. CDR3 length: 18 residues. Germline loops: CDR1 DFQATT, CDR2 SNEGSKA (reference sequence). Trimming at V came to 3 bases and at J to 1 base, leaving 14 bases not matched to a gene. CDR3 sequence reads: CSASGGSGGVLGTDTQYF. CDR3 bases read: TGCAGTGCTAGCGGGGGTAGCGGGGGCGTACTGGGCACAGATACG.

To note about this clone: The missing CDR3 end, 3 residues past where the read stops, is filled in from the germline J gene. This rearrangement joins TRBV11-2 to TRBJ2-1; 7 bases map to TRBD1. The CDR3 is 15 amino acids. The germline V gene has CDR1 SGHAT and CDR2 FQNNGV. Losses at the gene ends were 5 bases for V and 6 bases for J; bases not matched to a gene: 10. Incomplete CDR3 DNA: TGTGCCAGCAGCCCCCGGGACAGACCCTCCAATGAG. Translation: CASSPRDRPSNE. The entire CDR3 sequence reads CASSPRDRPSNEQFF.

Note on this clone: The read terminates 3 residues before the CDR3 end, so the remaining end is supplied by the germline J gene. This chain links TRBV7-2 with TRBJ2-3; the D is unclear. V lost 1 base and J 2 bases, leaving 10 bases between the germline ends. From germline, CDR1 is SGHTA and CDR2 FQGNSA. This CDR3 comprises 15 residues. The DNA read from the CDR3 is TGTGCCAGCAGCTTAGTAAGAAGCCTCACAGATACG. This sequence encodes CASSLVRSLTDT. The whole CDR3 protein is CASSLVRSLTDTQYF.

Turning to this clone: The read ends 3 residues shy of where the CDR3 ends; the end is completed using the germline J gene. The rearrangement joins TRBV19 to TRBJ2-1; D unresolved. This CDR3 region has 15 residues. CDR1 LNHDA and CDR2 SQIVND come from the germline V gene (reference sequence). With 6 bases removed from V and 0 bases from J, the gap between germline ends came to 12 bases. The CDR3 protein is CASSPYLSSYNEQFF. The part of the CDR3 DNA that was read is TGTGCCAGTAGCCCCTACCTGAGCTCCTACAATGAG.

The CDR3 sequence: CASSEQGSNQPQYF. The CDR3 bases that were read are TGTGCCAGCAGTGAACAGGGTAGCAATCAGCCG. The gene calls are TRBV6-1 and TRBJ2-3, with D tentatively TRBD1 (5 bases). From the germline J gene comes the end of the CDR3, since the read stops 3 residues before it. From germline, CDR1 is MNHNS and CDR2 SASEGT. There are 14 residues in the CDR3.